A single sample is the source of the 13 T cell receptor beta chains below, sequenced in a study of cytomegalovirus exposure and HLA in healthy donors. Some clones are missing from TCRdb's copy, which holds only in-frame ones; the method was immunoSEQ multiplex PCR. This table holds over 110,000 clones, approximately 87% found once. The sample comprised PBMCs. The receptors come from a man in his late teens or twenties in good health and CMV-seronegative.

Remarks on this clone: This CDR3 is also generated by other DNA sequences in the sample. The J gene is TRBJ1-1, the V gene TRBV18; 9 bases fit TRBD1. The CDR3 spans 14 residues. The germline gives CDR1 KGHSH, CDR2 LQKENI. The junction had 0 bases not matched to a gene; V was cut back by 3 bases and J by 1 base. The CDR3 DNA reads TGTGCCAGCTCACCGGGACAGGGGAACACTGAAGCTTTCTTT. It yields the protein CASSPGQGNTEAFF.

This clone has just one count. The V and J genes are TRBV29-1 and TRBJ2-5; 9 positions agree with TRBD2. The CDR3 sequence is 15 residues long. With 4 bases clipped from V and 1 base from J, the junction kept 7 bases outside the gene matches. CDR1 is SQVTM and CDR2 is ANQGSEA in the germline V gene. The CDR3 region has the DNA TGCAGCGTTGTACCCGTGACTAGCGGCCAAGAGACCCAGTACTTC. It translates to CSVVPVTSGQETQYF.

The V call is TRBV6-5, the J call TRBJ1-5; no firm D call. CDR1 is MNHEY and CDR2 is SVGAGI in the germline V gene. Trimming stripped 6 bases from V and 0 bases from J, with 12 bases between. CDR3 size: 15 residues. The CDR3 protein is CASSWTGDSNQPQHF. The CDR3 DNA reads TGTGCCAGCAGCTGGACGGGAGATAGCAATCAGCCCCAGCATTTT.

The rearrangement uses TRBV11-2 and TRBJ2-2, with D perhaps TRBD2 (7 bases). Trimming left V 0 bases short and J 4 bases short, with 24 bases between. Germline V gives CDR1 SGHAT, CDR2 FQNNGV. The CDR3 covers 20 residues. Here the CDR3 reads CASSLDVRFFGLGGTGELFF. In DNA form, the CDR3 reads TGTGCCAGCAGCTTAGACGTTCGGTTCTTCGGACTAGGGGGCACCGGGGAGCTGTTTTTT.

This rearrangement joins TRBV18 to TRBJ1-5; tentatively, D is TRBD1 (6 bases). Trimming took 3 bases from V and 4 from J, leaving 10 bases between them. CDR3 length: 14 residues. Germline CDR1 and CDR2: KGHSH and LQKENI. The CDR3 reads CASSPRQENQPQHF. In nucleotides, the CDR3 is TGTGCCAGCTCACCGCGACAGGAGAATCAGCCCCAGCATTTT.

This chain joins TRBV5-1 and TRBJ2-7, with 10 bases fitting TRBD1. Germline V gene lookup returns CDR1 SGHRS and CDR2 YFSETQ. The CDR3 totals 13 residues. Unmatched junction bases numbered 3, after V lost 3 bases and J lost 6 bases. The CDR3 region is CASSWDRGGEQYF. The CDR3 DNA sequence: TGCGCCAGCAGCTGGGACAGGGGCGGCGAGCAGTACTTC.

The J gene is TRBJ2-7, the V gene TRBV7-9; the D gene is possibly TRBD1 (6 bases). Germline loops: CDR1 SEHNR, CDR2 FQNEAQ (reference sequence). This CDR3 is built from 14 residues. Trimming stripped 5 bases from V and 6 bases from J, with 17 bases between. In DNA, the CDR3 is TGTGCCAGCAGCCACCGGCGAGTAGGGGGCGAGCAGTACTTC. Protein: CASSHRRVGGEQYF.

The rearrangement links TRBV9 to TRBJ1-1; the D is unclear. The CDR3 contains 15 residues. V gave up 0 bases and J gave up 1 base, with 10 bases separating them. Per germline, CDR1 SGDLS and CDR2 YYNGEE. CDR3 loop: CASSVVPGANTEAFF. DNA of the CDR3: TGTGCCAGCAGCGTAGTTCCGGGTGCGAACACTGAAGCTTTCTTT. The variable domain in full, with the rest retrieved from reference TRBV9 and TRBJ1-1, is DSGVTQTPKHLITATGQRVTLRCSPRSGDLSVYWYQQSLDQGLQFLIQYYNGEERAKGNILERFSAQQFPDLHSELNLSSLELGDSALYFCASSVVPGANTEAFFGQGTRLTVV.

V and J are TRBV18 and TRBJ2-2; weak D call: TRBD1 (6 bases). This CDR3 has 19 amino acids. Deletions cut 2 bases from V and 6 bases from J, with 25 bases between. The germline V gene has CDR1 KGHSH and CDR2 LQKENI. Written as DNA, the CDR3 is TGTGCCAGCTCACCATTTTCAATTGTCGCAGGGGATATAGCCGGGGAGCTGTTTTTT. Residues: CASSPFSIVAGDIAGELFF.

A few counts support this clone. The chain has TRBV5-1 and TRBJ2-1; 8 bases are shared with TRBD2. Germline CDR1 is SGHRS and CDR2 is YFSETQ. This CDR3 region has 16 residues. V trimming: 4 bases; J trimming: 2 bases; junction bases outside the gene matches: 8. As DNA, the CDR3 is TGCGCCAGCAGCCCATACCTTAGCGGGGCCTACAATGAGCAGTTCTTC. It is translated as CASSPYLSGAYNEQFF.

V and J are TRBV4-3 and TRBJ1-4; 8 bases are shared with TRBD1. The J segment lost 7 bases and the V segment lost 0 bases, leaving 10 bases of the junction unmatched. In germline, CDR1 is LGHNA, CDR2 YSLEER. The CDR3 has 17 amino acids. CDR3 nucleotides: TGCGCCAGCAGCCAAGAACCCCTTGGACAGGGTCCTGAAAAACTGTTTTTT. It codes for CASSQEPLGQGPEKLFF.

This clone was seen a single time. CDR3 DNA: TGCGCCAGCAGGGGGGGACGGCTGGCCACTGAAGCTTTCTTT. Protein product: CASRGGRLATEAFF. The chain joins TRBV5-1 to TRBJ1-1, with a possible D match to TRBD1 (5 bases). Germline V CDR1 and CDR2: SGHRS, YFSETQ. There are 14 residues in the CDR3. Trimming shortened V by 5 bases and J by 4 bases, and 15 bases separated the two germline ends.

V usage is TRBV6-4 and J usage is TRBJ2-2; 14 bases line up with TRBD2. Germline trimming cut 6 bases from V and 6 bases from J; bases unmatched to any gene: 9. Germline-derived CDR1 and CDR2 are MRHNA and SNTAGT. This CDR3 region has 17 residues. CDR3 sequence: CASSLTGTSGSPGELFF. CDR3 coding DNA: TGTGCCAGCAGCCTGACCGGGACTAGCGGGAGCCCCGGGGAGCTGTTTTTT.